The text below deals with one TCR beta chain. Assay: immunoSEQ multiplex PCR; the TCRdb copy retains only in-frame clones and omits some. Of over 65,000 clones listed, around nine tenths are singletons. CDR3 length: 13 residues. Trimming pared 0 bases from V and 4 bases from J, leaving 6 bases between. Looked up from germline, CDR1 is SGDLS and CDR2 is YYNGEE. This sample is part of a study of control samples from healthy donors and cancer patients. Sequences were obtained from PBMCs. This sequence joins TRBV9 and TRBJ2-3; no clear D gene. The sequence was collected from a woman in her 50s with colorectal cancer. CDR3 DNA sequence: TGTGCCAGCAGCGTAGCGCTCGCAGATACGCAGTATTTT. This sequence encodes CASSVALADTQYF.